The 2 T cell receptor beta chains below all came from one sample that was sequenced in a study of T cell responses to AZD1222 COVID-19 vaccine. Only in-frame clones appear in the TCRdb table, and some are missing; sequencing was by immunoSEQ multiplex PCR. The sample records tens of thousands of clones, approximately 90% being singletons. Sequences were derived from peripheral blood, sampled on day 0 of AZD1222 vaccination. The receptors were sampled from an adult in good health.

The chain uses TRBV9 and TRBJ1-6, with 7 bases fitting TRBD1. Losses at the gene ends were 0 bases for V and 8 bases for J; bases not matched to a gene: 14. The CDR3 consists of 18 residues. The germline V gene encodes CDR1 SGDLS and CDR2 YYNGEE. The CDR3 sequence: CASSVVRDRFTGDSPLHF. The CDR3 coding sequence is TGTGCCAGCAGCGTAGTGAGGGACAGATTCACTGGGGATTCACCCCTCCACTTT.

The genes are TRBV2 and TRBJ2-5, with D unclear. Looked up from germline, CDR1 is SNHLY and CDR2 is FYNNEI. CDR3 length equals 13 residues. V lost 7 bases and J 0 bases, leaving 9 bases between the germline ends. The CDR3: CASIRPYQETQYF. CDR3 nucleotides: TGTGCCAGCATACGTCCGTACCAAGAGACCCAGTACTTC.